The T cell receptor (beta chain) described here comes from a study of T cell responses to AZD1222 COVID-19 vaccine. V was cut by 0 bases and J by 3 bases, with 5 bases left in between. In germline, CDR1 is LGHDT, CDR2 YNNKEL (reference sequence). The CDR3 consists of 13 residues. This clone showed up just a few times. This table comes from immunoSEQ multiplex PCR, and its TCRdb copy is limited to in-frame clones, with some not included. The sample gives fewer than 150,000 clones, roughly 93% of which show up once; 9.3% is in the top ten. The chain uses TRBV3-1 (or the pseudogene TRBV3-2) and TRBJ1-1; D unresolved. This sequence originates from an adult who received the AZD1222 COVID-19 vaccine. This specimen consisted of peripheral blood, obtained 28 days after the second AZD1222 dose. The CDR3 is CASSQDTDTEAFF. The CDR3 region has the DNA TGTGCCAGCAGCCAAGATACAGACACTGAAGCTTTCTTT.